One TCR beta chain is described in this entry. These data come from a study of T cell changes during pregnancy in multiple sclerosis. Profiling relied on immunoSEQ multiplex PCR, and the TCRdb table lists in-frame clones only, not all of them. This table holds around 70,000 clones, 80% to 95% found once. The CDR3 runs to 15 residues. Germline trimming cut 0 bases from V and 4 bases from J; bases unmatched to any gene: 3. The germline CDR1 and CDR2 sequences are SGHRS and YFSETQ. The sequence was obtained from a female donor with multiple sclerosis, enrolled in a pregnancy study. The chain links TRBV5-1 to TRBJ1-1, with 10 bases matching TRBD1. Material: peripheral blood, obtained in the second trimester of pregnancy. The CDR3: CASSLETGGITEAFF. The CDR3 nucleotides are TGCGCCAGCAGCTTGGAGACAGGGGGCATCACTGAAGCTTTCTTT.